The text below deals with one TCR beta chain. The entry originates in a study of blood T cell repertoires in COVID-19. About the research overall: Material from acute and convalescent COVID-19 was sourced from the United States, Italy and Spain. Sources were T cells, B-cell-depleted T cells, or PBMCs; the material itself was cDNA or gDNA.

With 4 bases removed from V and 0 bases from J, the gap between germline ends came to 16 bases. CDR1 and CDR2 (germline): SGHVS, FQNEAQ. The CDR3 covers 17 residues. As originally analysed: The authors estimated nucleated cell counts from reference gene primer amplification. Repertoires were generated with immunoSEQ multiplex PCR, while TCRdb's copy carries only in-frame clones and drops some. Clone size and V and J calls were adopted from that table, with D and trimming inferred from the DNA. The sample includes 61,000 or so clones, approximately 80% of them seen just once. The sequence derives from a woman older than 75 with acute or convalescent COVID-19. The sequenced sample was peripheral blood. The J gene is TRBJ1-3, the V gene TRBV7-8; a possible D gene is TRBD1 (5 bases). For the CDR3, the DNA is TGTGCCAGCAGCTCCCAGGATGGGGGGGTCTCTGGAAACACCATATATTTT. This translates into CASSSQDGGVSGNTIYF.